Below, 21 T cell receptor beta chains from the same sample are listed, as sequenced in a study of blood T cell repertoires in COVID-19. TCRdb's table, derived via immunoSEQ multiplex PCR, lists solely in-frame clones and lacks some. The table has about 200,000 clones, approximately 82% seen once; the top ten hold under 6.5%. The sample taken for sequencing was PBMCs or T cells enriched from blood (not recorded which). The receptors were sampled from a woman in her fifties or sixties with acute COVID-19.

The table lists this clone with a count of one. The J gene is TRBJ1-6, the V gene TRBV3-1 (or the pseudogene TRBV3-2), with 7 positions matching TRBD1. The CDR3 spans 16 residues. V was clipped by 1 base and J by 3 bases; unmatched bases: 3. CDR1 and CDR2 (germline): LGHDT, YNNKEL (reference sequence). The CDR3 bases are TGTGCCAGCAGCCAAGGTTCAGGGGGCTATAATTCACCCCTCCACTTT. Translated: CASSQGSGGYNSPLHF.

The chain combines TRBV2 with TRBJ1-5, with D possibly matching TRBD1 (6 bases). The CDR3 has 14 residues. CDR1 and CDR2 from the germline V gene are SNHLY and FYNNEI. V dropped 4 bases and J dropped 1 base, with 8 bases sitting between them. The CDR3 here is CASSGRGSNQPQHF. The CDR3 coding sequence is TGTGCCAGCAGTGGCAGGGGAAGCAATCAGCCCCAGCATTTT. Full variable domain (outside the CDR3, taken from reference TRBV2 and TRBJ1-5): EPEVTQTPSHQVTQMGQEVILRCVPISNHLYFYWYRQILGQKVEFLVSFYNNEISEKSEIFDDQFSVERPDGSNFTLKIRSTKLEDSAMYFCASSGRGSNQPQHFGDGTRLSIL.

V is TRBV11-2 and J is TRBJ1-1; 7 nucleotides line up with TRBD1. The junction had 7 bases not matched to a gene; V was cut back by 2 bases and J by 4 bases. The CDR3 extends over 15 amino acids. Germline V gene sequence: CDR1 SGHAT, CDR2 FQNNGV. CDR3 sequence: CASSLSKGGVTEAFF. The CDR3 nucleotides are TGTGCCAGCAGCTTATCCAAAGGGGGCGTCACTGAAGCTTTCTTT.

The chain has TRBV5-1 and TRBJ2-1; 8 bases are shared with TRBD2. CDR3 size: 15 residues. With 6 bases clipped from V and 5 bases from J, the junction kept 10 bases outside the gene matches. CDR1 and CDR2 from the germline V gene are SGHRS and YFSETQ. The CDR3 reads CASTPTAGVNNEQFF. The CDR3, as DNA: TGCGCCAGCACCCCTACAGCGGGAGTTAACAATGAGCAGTTCTTC.

The CDR3 sequence: CASSPEGPNSPLHF. The DNA for the CDR3 is TGTGCCAGTAGTCCGGAGGGGCCTAATTCACCCCTCCACTTT. V and J are TRBV19 and TRBJ1-6, with D possibly being TRBD1 (5 bases). V was cut by 5 bases and J by 6 bases, with 11 bases left in between. This CDR3 is 14 amino acids long. Germline V CDR1 and CDR2: LNHDA, SQIVND (reference sequence).

The CDR3 coding sequence is TGTGCCACCGGACGGACAGGGGGCAATCAGCCCCAGCATTTT. It specifies CATGRTGGNQPQHF. The rearrangement links TRBV6-5 to TRBJ1-5; 9 bases align to TRBD1. The CDR3 covers 14 residues. V was pared by 10 bases and J by 2 bases, with 6 bases of the junction left unmatched. Germline V lookup: CDR1 MNHEY, CDR2 SVGAGI.

The chain joins TRBV4-3 to TRBJ2-3; 9 bases match TRBD2. Germline assignment: CDR1 LGHNA and CDR2 YSLEER. V was pared by 2 bases and J by 0 bases, with 3 bases of the junction left unmatched. This CDR3 spans 16 amino acids. CDR3 sequence: CASSQSSGTSTDTQYF. As DNA, the CDR3 is TGCGCCAGCAGCCAATCTAGCGGGACTAGCACAGATACGCAGTATTTT.

V and J are TRBV30 and TRBJ2-5; TRBD1 might be the D (5 bases). The germline V gene encodes CDR1 GTSNPN and CDR2 SVGIG (reference sequence). Trimming took 0 bases from V and 9 from J, leaving 14 bases between them. The CDR3 spans 13 residues. DNA of the CDR3: TGTGCCTGGAGTGTAGCAGGGATGGCGGCCCAGTACTTC. It translates to CAWSVAGMAAQYF.

The count of this clone is one. In DNA form, the CDR3 reads TGTGCCAGTAGTCTCCGTCGGGTCAGGGGGCCGGACACCGGGGAGCTGTTTTTT. Its translation is CASSLRRVRGPDTGELFF. The chain combines TRBV19 with TRBJ2-2; 8 bases align to TRBD1. Germline V gives CDR1 LNHDA, CDR2 SQIVND (reference sequence). With 5 bases clipped from V and 3 bases from J, the junction kept 14 bases outside the gene matches. The CDR3 consists of 18 residues.

This sequence joins TRBV9 and TRBJ2-2; no definite D call. Trimming took off 0 bases at V and 6 bases at J, with 9 bases between the two ends. Germline assignment: CDR1 SGDLS and CDR2 YYNGEE. The CDR3 is 14 amino acids. Written as DNA, the CDR3 is TGTGCCAGCAGCGTAGGGGTTAGCTCCGGGGAGCTGTTTTTT. This codes for CASSVGVSSGELFF.

V is TRBV10-3 and J is TRBJ2-7; TRBD1 might be the D (6 bases). The CDR3 has 12 residues. Trimming took off 6 bases at V and 3 bases at J, with 9 bases between the two ends. CDR1 is ENHRY and CDR2 is SYGVKD in the germline V gene. As DNA, the CDR3 is TGTGCCATCAGCGACAGGAACTACGAGCAGTACGTC. It encodes CAISDRNYEQYV.

This chain joins TRBV6-2 or TRBV6-3 and TRBJ2-7; TRBD1 agrees at 8 bases. V was pared by 4 bases and J by 1 base, with 9 bases of the junction left unmatched. The CDR3 length is 16 residues. Per germline, CDR1 MNHEY and CDR2 SVGEGT. CDR3 in DNA: TGTGCCAGCAGTTCCCCGGACAGGGCTAATTCCTACGAGCAGTACGTC. Its translation: CASSSPDRANSYEQYV.

Concerning this clone: The same CDR3 can be traced to other DNA sequences in this sample. The rearrangement joins TRBV6-2 or TRBV6-3 to TRBJ1-1; D may be TRBD1 (6 bases). CDR3 length equals 13 residues. Trimming took 2 bases from V and 4 from J, leaving 8 bases between them. Per the germline V gene, CDR1 is MNHEY and CDR2 is SVGEGT. The CDR3 loop is CASSYRGGTEAFF. The DNA for the CDR3 is TGTGCCAGCAGTTACAGGGGGGGCACTGAAGCTTTCTTT.

This chain connects TRBV9 to TRBJ2-1, with TRBD2 matching over 13 bases. This CDR3 region has 14 residues. Germline CDR1 and CDR2: SGDLS and YYNGEE. V lost 0 bases, J lost 10 bases, and 1 base stayed unmatched. CDR3 in amino acids: CASSVGGLAGEQFF. The CDR3 coding sequence is TGTGCCAGCAGCGTAGGGGGACTAGCGGGGGAGCAGTTCTTC.

The chain couples TRBV7-2 to TRBJ2-5; possibly TRBD2 for D (5 bases). The CDR3 loop spans 15 amino acids. Germline V gene sequence: CDR1 SGHTA, CDR2 FQGNSA. The V end lost 2 bases, the J end lost 4 bases, and 14 bases lay between the germline ends. DNA for the CDR3: TGTGCCAGCAGCTTACAAGCTAGCTCAGGAGAGACCCAGTACTTC. It yields the protein CASSLQASSGETQYF. The complete variable domain, with remaining parts taken from reference TRBV7-2 and TRBJ2-5, reads GAGVSQSPSNKVTEKGKDVELRCDPISGHTALYWYRQSLGQGLEFLIYFQGNSAPDKSGLPSDRFSAERTGGSVSTLTIQRTQQEDSAVYLCASSLQASSGETQYFGPGTRLLVL.

A word on this clone: This specimen includes other DNA sequences encoding the same CDR3. The chain carries TRBV14 and TRBJ1-2; 9 bases fit TRBD1. This CDR3 region has 14 residues. V lost 2 bases to trimming and J lost 7 bases; unmatched junction nucleotides: 5. Germline lookup yields CDR1 SGHDN and CDR2 FVKESK. The CDR3 DNA sequence: TGTGCCAGCAGCCAACAGGGACAGGGAATTGGCTACACCTTC. Amino acids: CASSQQGQGIGYTF.

The V call is TRBV7-9, the J call TRBJ1-1, with 7 bases matching TRBD1. Germline values: CDR1 SEHNR, CDR2 FQNEAQ (reference sequence). The CDR3 spans 13 residues. J gave up 5 bases and V 4 bases, and 4 bases lay outside the gene matches. Here the CDR3 DNA reads TGTGCCAGCAGCTCACAGGGGAGGACTGAAGCTTTCTTT. Its translation: CASSSQGRTEAFF.

This clone was counted a single time. The gene calls are TRBV3-1 (or the pseudogene TRBV3-2) and TRBJ2-3, with 9 bases aligning to TRBD2. Germline CDR1 reads LGHDT; CDR2 reads YNNKEL (reference sequence). J lost 6 bases, V lost 6 bases, and 4 bases had no gene match. The CDR3 loop spans 13 amino acids. CDR3 sequence reads: CASRRSGGDTQYF. The CDR3 DNA is TGTGCCAGCAGACGAAGCGGGGGGGATACGCAGTATTTT.

The chain couples TRBV7-2 to TRBJ1-2, with D uncertain. V lost 1 base to trimming and J lost 3 bases, with 9 bases between them. Germline V gives CDR1 SGHTA, CDR2 FQGNSA. CDR3 length: 14 residues. The CDR3 nucleotides are TGTGCCAGCAGCTTAGTCAGGCAGGACTATGGCTACACCTTC. Translating it yields CASSLVRQDYGYTF.

This clone was found a few times. This chain links TRBV9 with TRBJ1-1; 7 bases match TRBD1. The CDR3 consists of 14 residues. The trim removed 0 bases at V and 5 bases at J, leaving 4 bases unmatched. Germline CDR1 reads SGDLS; CDR2 reads YYNGEE. DNA of the CDR3: TGTGCCAGCAGCGTAGGAGGGGGCAGAACTGAAGCTTTCTTT. It is translated as CASSVGGGRTEAFF.

Only one count was recorded for this clone. This chain connects TRBV19 to TRBJ1-6; TRBD1 is a possible D gene (6 bases). The CDR3 is 17 amino acids. V was clipped by 6 bases and J by 7 bases, with 22 bases between them. CDR1 is LNHDA, CDR2 SQIVND, per germline (reference sequence). The CDR3 is CASSKPAQGSWNSPLHF. The CDR3 DNA sequence: TGTGCCAGTAGCAAGCCCGCACAGGGTAGCTGGAATTCACCCCTCCACTTT.